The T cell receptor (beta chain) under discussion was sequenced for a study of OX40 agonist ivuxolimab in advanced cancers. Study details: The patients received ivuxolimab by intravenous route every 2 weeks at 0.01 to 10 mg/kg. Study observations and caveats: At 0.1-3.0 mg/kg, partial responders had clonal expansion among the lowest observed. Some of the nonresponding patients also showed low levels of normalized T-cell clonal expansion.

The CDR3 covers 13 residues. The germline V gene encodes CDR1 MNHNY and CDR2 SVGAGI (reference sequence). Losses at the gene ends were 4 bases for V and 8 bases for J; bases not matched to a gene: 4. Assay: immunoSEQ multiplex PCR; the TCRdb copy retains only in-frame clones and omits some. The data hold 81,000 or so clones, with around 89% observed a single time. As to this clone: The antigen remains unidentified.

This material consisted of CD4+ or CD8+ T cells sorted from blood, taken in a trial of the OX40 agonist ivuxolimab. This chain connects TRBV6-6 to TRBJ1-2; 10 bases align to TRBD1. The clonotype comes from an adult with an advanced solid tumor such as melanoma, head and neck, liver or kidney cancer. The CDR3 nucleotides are TGTGCCAGCAGTTCCACGGGACAGGGGGGCTACACCTTC. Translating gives CASSSTGQGGYTF.